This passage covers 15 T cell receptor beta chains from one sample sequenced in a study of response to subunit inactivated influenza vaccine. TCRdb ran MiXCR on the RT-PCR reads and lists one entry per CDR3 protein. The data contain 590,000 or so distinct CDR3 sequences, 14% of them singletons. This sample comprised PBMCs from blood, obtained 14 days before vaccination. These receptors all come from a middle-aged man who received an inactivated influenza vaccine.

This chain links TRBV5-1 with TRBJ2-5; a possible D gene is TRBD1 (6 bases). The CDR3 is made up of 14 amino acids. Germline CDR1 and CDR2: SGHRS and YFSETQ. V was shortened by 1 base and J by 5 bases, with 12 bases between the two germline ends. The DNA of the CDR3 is TGCGCCAGCAGCTTGCCCGGGGACAAGGAGACCCAGTACTTC. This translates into CASSLPGDKETQYF.

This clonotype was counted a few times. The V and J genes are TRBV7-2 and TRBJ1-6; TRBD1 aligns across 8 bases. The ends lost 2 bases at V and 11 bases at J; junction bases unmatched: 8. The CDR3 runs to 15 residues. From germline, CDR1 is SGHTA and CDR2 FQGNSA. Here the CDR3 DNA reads TGTGCCAGCAGCTTAAACGGACAGGGCTTGCCACCCCTCCACTTT. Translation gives CASSLNGQGLPPLHF.

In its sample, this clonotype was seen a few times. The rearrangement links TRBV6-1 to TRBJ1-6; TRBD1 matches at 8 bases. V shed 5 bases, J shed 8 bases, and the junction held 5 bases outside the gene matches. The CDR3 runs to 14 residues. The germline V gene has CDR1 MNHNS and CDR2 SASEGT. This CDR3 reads CASSPGGGDSPLHF. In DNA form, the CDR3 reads TGTGCCAGCAGTCCAGGGGGCGGTGATTCACCCCTCCACTTT.

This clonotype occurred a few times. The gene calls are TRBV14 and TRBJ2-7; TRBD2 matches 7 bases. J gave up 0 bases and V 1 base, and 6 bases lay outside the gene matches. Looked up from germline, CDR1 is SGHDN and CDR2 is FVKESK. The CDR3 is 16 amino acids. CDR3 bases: TGTGCCAGCAGCCAAGTCTCTAGCGGCCTCTCCTACGAGCAGTACTTC. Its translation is CASSQVSSGLSYEQYF.

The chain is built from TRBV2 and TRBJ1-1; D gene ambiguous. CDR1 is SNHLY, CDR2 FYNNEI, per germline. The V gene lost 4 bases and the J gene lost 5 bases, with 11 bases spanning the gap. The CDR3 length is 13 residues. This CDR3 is CASSGDFGTEAFF. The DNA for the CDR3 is TGTGCCAGCAGTGGTGACTTCGGAACTGAAGCTTTCTTT.

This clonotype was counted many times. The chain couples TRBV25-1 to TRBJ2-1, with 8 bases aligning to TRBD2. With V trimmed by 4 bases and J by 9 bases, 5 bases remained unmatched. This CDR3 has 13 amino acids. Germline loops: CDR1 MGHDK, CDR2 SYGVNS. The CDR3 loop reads CASSARGGSEQFF. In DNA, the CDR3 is TGTGCCAGCAGTGCTCGGGGGGGCAGTGAGCAGTTCTTC.

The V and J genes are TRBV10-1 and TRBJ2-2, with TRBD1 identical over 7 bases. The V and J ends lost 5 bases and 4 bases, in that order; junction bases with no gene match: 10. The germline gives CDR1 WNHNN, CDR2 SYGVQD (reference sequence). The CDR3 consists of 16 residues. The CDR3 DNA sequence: TGCGCCAGCAGTCCAATCGGACAGGCGATCACCGGGGAGCTGTTTTTT. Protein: CASSPIGQAITGELFF.

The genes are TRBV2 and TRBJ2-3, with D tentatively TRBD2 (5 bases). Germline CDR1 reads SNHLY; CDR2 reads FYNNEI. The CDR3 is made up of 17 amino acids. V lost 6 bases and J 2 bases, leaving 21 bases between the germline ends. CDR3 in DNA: TGTGCCAGCAGGGTCCTGGGAAGAGGGCTGCCCACAGATACGCAGTATTTT. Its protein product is CASRVLGRGLPTDTQYF.

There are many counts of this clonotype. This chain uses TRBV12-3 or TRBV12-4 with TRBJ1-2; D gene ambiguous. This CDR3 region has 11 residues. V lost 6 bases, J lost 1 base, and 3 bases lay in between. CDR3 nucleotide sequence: TGTGCCAGCAGCGATAACTATGGCTACACCTTC. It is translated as CASSDNYGYTF.

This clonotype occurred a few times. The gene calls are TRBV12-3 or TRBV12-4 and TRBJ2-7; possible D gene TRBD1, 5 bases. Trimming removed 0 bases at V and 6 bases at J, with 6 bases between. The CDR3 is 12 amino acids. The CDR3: CASSLATAEQYF. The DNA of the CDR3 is TGTGCCAGCAGTTTAGCGACAGCCGAGCAGTACTTC.

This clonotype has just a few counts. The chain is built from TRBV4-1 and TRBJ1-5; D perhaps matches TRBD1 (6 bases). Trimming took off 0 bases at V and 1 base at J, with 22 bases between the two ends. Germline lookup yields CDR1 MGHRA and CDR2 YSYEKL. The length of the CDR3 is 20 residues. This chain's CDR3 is CASSQEQGHAPGGSNQPQHF. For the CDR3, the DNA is TGCGCCAGCAGCCAAGAGCAGGGACACGCTCCTGGGGGGAGCAATCAGCCCCAGCATTTT.

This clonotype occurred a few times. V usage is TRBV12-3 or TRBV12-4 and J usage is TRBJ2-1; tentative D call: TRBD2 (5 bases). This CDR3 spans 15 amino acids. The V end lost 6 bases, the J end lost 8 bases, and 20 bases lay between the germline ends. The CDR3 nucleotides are TGTGCCAGCAGAGTGAGGGCCCTCCAAAAGGATGAGCAGTTCTTC. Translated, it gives CASRVRALQKDEQFF.

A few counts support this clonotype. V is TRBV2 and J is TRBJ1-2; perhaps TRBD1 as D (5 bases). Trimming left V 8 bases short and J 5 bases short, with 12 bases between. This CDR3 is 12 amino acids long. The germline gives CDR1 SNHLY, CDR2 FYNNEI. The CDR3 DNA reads TGTGCCAGCGTCGGCGGGGGGTATGGCTACACCTTC. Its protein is CASVGGGYGYTF.

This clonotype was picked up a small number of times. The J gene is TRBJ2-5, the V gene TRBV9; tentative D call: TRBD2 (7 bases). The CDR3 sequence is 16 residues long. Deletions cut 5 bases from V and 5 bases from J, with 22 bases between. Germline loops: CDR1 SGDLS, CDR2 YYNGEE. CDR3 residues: CASSRRGGGPLETQYF. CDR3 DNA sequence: TGTGCCAGCAGTCGTCGAGGGGGAGGGCCGTTGGAGACCCAGTACTTC.

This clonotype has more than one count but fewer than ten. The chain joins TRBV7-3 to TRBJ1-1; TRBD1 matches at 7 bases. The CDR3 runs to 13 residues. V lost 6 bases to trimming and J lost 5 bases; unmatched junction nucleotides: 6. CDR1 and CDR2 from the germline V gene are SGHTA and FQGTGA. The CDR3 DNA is TGTGCCAGCAGTCTAGACAGGGAGACTGAAGCTTTCTTT. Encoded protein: CASSLDRETEAFF.